The clone carrying this TCR beta chain has a handful of counts. TCRdb recomputed calls from the 5' RACE reads with MiXCR, one row per CDR3 protein. This sample has approximately 48,000 distinct CDR3 sequences, with 7.5% to 10% found just once. V was shortened by 7 bases and J by 8 bases, with 18 bases between the two germline ends. From germline, CDR1 is MGHRA and CDR2 YSYEKL. The CDR3 loop spans 15 amino acids. The sample comes from a study of early T cells in non-severe SARS-CoV-2 infection. The sequenced material came from whole blood. This rearrangement joins TRBV4-1 to TRBJ1-6; unclear D gene. The clonotype was recovered from an adult who was a healthcare worker with PCR-confirmed SARS-CoV-2 infection or an uninfected control (not recorded which). The CDR3 coding sequence is TGCGCCAGCAAAGACGGCCTCGAGAGGGATTCACCCCTCCACTTT. It translates to CASKDGLERDSPLHF.